The entry that follows covers one TCR beta chain sequence. CDR3 length: 15 amino acids. Germline assignment: CDR1 SGHVS and CDR2 FNYEAQ. V shed 0 bases and J shed 1 base, with 4 bases lying between them. This entry belongs to a study of T cell changes during pregnancy in multiple sclerosis. Using immunoSEQ multiplex PCR, the repertoire was profiled, and TCRdb retains in-frame clones only, with some absent. Of 40,000 or so clones listed, roughly 84% are singletons. Sequenced material: CD8+ T cells from peripheral blood mononuclear cells, taken in the first trimester of pregnancy. This receptor was obtained from a female donor with multiple sclerosis, enrolled in a pregnancy study. V gene TRBV7-6 combines with J gene TRBJ2-6; D gene uncertain. Here the CDR3 DNA reads TGTGCCAGCAGCTTAGCAGAGTCTGGGGCCAACGTCCTGACTTTC. Translating it yields CASSLAESGANVLTF. Based on the CDR3 plus reference TRBV7-6 and TRBJ2-6, the full variable domain is GAGVSQSPRYKVTKRGQDVALRCDPISGHVSLYWYRQALGQGPEFLTYFNYEAQQDKSGLPNDRFSAERPEGSISTLTIQRTEQRDSAMYRCASSLAESGANVLTFGAGSRLTVL.